Listed here are 29 T cell receptor beta chains from one sample, sequenced in a study of blood T cell repertoires in COVID-19. Assay used: immunoSEQ multiplex PCR; TCRdb lists only in-frame clones, some missing. Here the sample spans roughly 160,000 clones, around 90% being singletons. Source material: peripheral blood. The source of these receptors is a man aged 50 to 60 who had recovered from COVID-19.

The rearrangement uses TRBV10-1 and TRBJ2-2; 8 bases map to TRBD2. Germline CDR1 is WNHNN and CDR2 is SYGVQD (reference sequence). CDR3 length: 15 amino acids. V trimming: 8 bases; J trimming: 2 bases; junction bases outside the gene matches: 7. CDR3 region: CASAAGGPNTGELFF. The CDR3 nucleotides are TGCGCCAGCGCGGCGGGGGGCCCCAACACCGGGGAGCTGTTTTTT.

The rearrangement links TRBV2 to TRBJ2-3; 10 bases line up with TRBD2. Germline assignment: CDR1 SNHLY and CDR2 FYNNEI. The J segment lost 4 bases and the V segment lost 6 bases, leaving 7 bases of the junction unmatched. The CDR3 is made up of 15 amino acids. CDR3 in amino acids: CASRLAGGPPDTQYF. CDR3 DNA: TGTGCCAGCAGGTTAGCGGGAGGCCCCCCAGATACGCAGTATTTT.

The V and J genes are TRBV7-9 and TRBJ1-2; D is uncertain. The V gene's germline CDR1 is SEHNR and CDR2 FQNEAQ (reference sequence). Trimming removed 5 bases at V and 7 bases at J, with 8 bases between. This CDR3 is built from 11 residues. The CDR3 DNA is TGTGCCAGCAGCCCTCGTGTTGGCTACACCTTC. Amino acids: CASSPRVGYTF.

V usage is TRBV7-2 and J usage is TRBJ2-3; a possible D gene is TRBD1 (5 bases). V lost 5 bases, J lost 2 bases, and 11 bases lay in between. Germline lookup yields CDR1 SGHTA and CDR2 FQGNSA. The length of the CDR3 is 14 residues. The CDR3 DNA is TGTGCCAGCAGCCGGACATCCCTCACAGATACGCAGTATTTT. This translates into CASSRTSLTDTQYF.

This chain joins TRBV12-3 or TRBV12-4 and TRBJ1-2; the D is unclear. V gave up 5 bases and J gave up 2 bases, with 9 bases separating them. This CDR3 has 13 amino acids. This chain's CDR3 is CASSPNGNYGYTF. DNA of the CDR3: TGTGCCAGCAGTCCCAACGGGAACTATGGCTACACCTTC.

Here the CDR3 DNA reads TGTGCCAGCAGCGTAGGGGGAGGTGACACAGATACGCAGTATTTT. Its protein is CASSVGGGDTDTQYF. The V call is TRBV9, the J call TRBJ2-3, with D possibly matching TRBD2 (6 bases). Per germline, CDR1 SGDLS and CDR2 YYNGEE. The CDR3 extends over 15 amino acids. Trimming stripped 0 bases from V and 2 bases from J, with 10 bases between.

The chain links TRBV25-1 to TRBJ2-2, with TRBD1 as a possible D gene (6 bases). The CDR3 runs to 14 residues. Germline values: CDR1 MGHDK, CDR2 SYGVNS. V was shortened by 2 bases and J by 4 bases, with 8 bases between the two germline ends. CDR3 in DNA: TGTGCCAGCAGTGAAGGACAGTTCACCGGGGAGCTGTTTTTT. Translating it yields CASSEGQFTGELFF. The full variable domain, with the rest looked up from reference TRBV25-1 and TRBJ2-2, is EADIYQTPRYLVIGTGKKITLECSQTMGHDKMYWYQQDPGMELHLIHYSYGVNSTEKGDLSSESTVSRIRTEHFPLTLESARPSHTSQYLCASSEGQFTGELFFGEGSRLTVL.

The chain recombines TRBV7-2 with TRBJ2-1; TRBD1 is a possible D gene (6 bases). V was cut by 5 bases and J by 3 bases, with 8 bases left in between. Germline V gene lookup returns CDR1 SGHTA and CDR2 FQGNSA. CDR3 size: 13 residues. This chain's CDR3 is CASSPQGYNEQFF. The CDR3 nucleotides are TGTGCCAGCAGCCCACAGGGCTACAATGAGCAGTTCTTC.

This clone was found once. The chain couples TRBV10-3 to TRBJ1-1, with D perhaps TRBD1 (6 bases). This CDR3 is built from 15 residues. Trimming left V 2 bases short and J 0 bases short, with 10 bases between. Looked up from germline, CDR1 is ENHRY and CDR2 is SYGVKD. The CDR3 bases are TGTGCCATCAGTGAGGGACAGAGCCTGAACACTGAAGCTTTCTTT. The encoded protein is CAISEGQSLNTEAFF.

The chain is built from TRBV5-1 and TRBJ1-3; no firm D call. The CDR3 sequence is 12 residues long. The V end lost 0 bases, the J end lost 8 bases, and 6 bases lay between the germline ends. The germline CDR1 and CDR2 sequences are SGHRS and YFSETQ. This CDR3 reads CASSLGEDTIYF. As DNA, the CDR3 is TGCGCCAGCAGCTTGGGGGAGGACACCATATATTTT.

V is TRBV4-2 and J is TRBJ2-5, with D tentatively TRBD2 (6 bases). The CDR3 is 13 amino acids. V lost 1 base, J lost 3 bases, and 6 bases lay in between. The germline gives CDR1 LGHNA, CDR2 YNFKEQ. The CDR3 coding sequence is TGTGCCAGCAGCCAAGGGAGGGAAGAGACCCAGTACTTC. Amino acids: CASSQGREETQYF.

The chain employs TRBV9 and TRBJ2-1; D possibly corresponds to TRBD1 (5 bases). The germline CDR1 and CDR2 sequences are SGDLS and YYNGEE. Trimming took 3 bases from V and 4 from J, leaving 8 bases between them. This CDR3 comprises 13 residues. CDR3 nucleotide sequence: TGTGCCAGCAGCGAAGGGGCATACAATGAGCAGTTCTTC. This gives the protein CASSEGAYNEQFF.

The chain combines TRBV3-1 (or the pseudogene TRBV3-2) with TRBJ1-5; 10 bases align to TRBD1. Germline lookup yields CDR1 LGHDT and CDR2 YNNKEL (reference sequence). V lost 4 bases and J lost 0; bases outside the gene matches: 12. This CDR3 has 19 amino acids. In DNA, the CDR3 is TGTGCCAGCAGCCGAGTCCTCGTGACAGGGGGCTATAGCAATCAGCCCCAGCATTTT. Protein sequence: CASSRVLVTGGYSNQPQHF.

This chain uses TRBV28 with TRBJ1-5; no clear D gene. The ends were cut back, 4 bases at V and 0 bases at J, with 10 bases in the middle. The CDR3 runs to 15 residues. The germline gives CDR1 MDHEN, CDR2 SYDVKM. For the CDR3, the DNA is TGTGCCAGCAGTTCGGGGTACTATAGCAATCAGCCCCAGCATTTT. Translating gives CASSSGYYSNQPQHF.

The J gene is TRBJ2-6, the V gene TRBV29-1; possible D gene TRBD1, 5 bases. V was cut by 6 bases and J by 0 bases, with 12 bases left in between. Germline CDR1 SQVTM, CDR2 ANQGSEA. CDR3 size: 15 residues. CDR3 bases: TGCAGCGTAGCCGGACAAAACTCTGGGGCCAACGTCCTGACTTTC. Residues: CSVAGQNSGANVLTF. Based on the CDR3 plus reference TRBV29-1 and TRBJ2-6, the full variable domain is SAVISQKPSRDICQRGTSLTIQCQVDSQVTMMFWYRQQPGQSLTLIATANQGSEATYESGFVIDKFPISRPNLTFSTLTVSNMSPEDSSIYLCSVAGQNSGANVLTFGAGSRLTVL.

The chain is built from TRBV7-2 and TRBJ2-5, with 7 nucleotides matching TRBD1. Germline V lookup: CDR1 SGHTA, CDR2 FQGNSA. The CDR3 has 15 residues. V lost 4 bases to trimming and J lost 2 bases; unmatched junction nucleotides: 7. The CDR3 loop reads CASSSRQGLQETQYF. CDR3 in DNA: TGTGCCAGCAGCTCGAGACAGGGTCTGCAAGAGACCCAGTACTTC.

CDR3 loop: CASSGITGGAETQYF. The CDR3, as DNA: TGTGCCAGTAGTGGAATAACAGGGGGCGCAGAGACCCAGTACTTC. V gene TRBV19 combines with J gene TRBJ2-5, with 9 nucleotides matching TRBD1. The CDR3 sequence is 15 residues long. Germline trimming cut 5 bases from V and 4 bases from J; bases unmatched to any gene: 8. Germline values: CDR1 LNHDA, CDR2 SQIVND (reference sequence).

The J gene is TRBJ2-7, the V gene TRBV9, with a weak D call TRBD2 (6 bases). Germline V CDR1 and CDR2: SGDLS, YYNGEE. V lost 3 bases and J lost 5, with 18 bases in between. The CDR3 extends over 15 amino acids. The CDR3 is CASSEGTASLHEQYF. The CDR3 nucleotides are TGTGCCAGCAGCGAGGGGACTGCGTCTCTCCACGAGCAGTACTTC.

This clone was detected only a few times. The V call is TRBV11-1, the J call TRBJ1-1, with 9 bases aligning to TRBD1. The V and J ends lost 5 bases and 8 bases, in that order; junction bases with no gene match: 9. Germline V gene sequence: CDR1 SGHAT, CDR2 FQDESV (reference sequence). The CDR3 contains 14 residues. As DNA, the CDR3 is TGTGCCAGCAGCCATCCGGGACAGGGTATGGAAGCTTTCTTT. It encodes CASSHPGQGMEAFF.

The chain links TRBV7-2 to TRBJ2-5, with 14 positions matching TRBD2. The germline V gene encodes CDR1 SGHTA and CDR2 FQGNSA. Unmatched junction bases numbered 2, after V lost 5 bases and J lost 0 bases. This CDR3 is built from 16 residues. CDR3 in amino acids: CASSLGLAGDQETQYF. Written as DNA, the CDR3 is TGTGCCAGCAGCCTGGGACTAGCGGGAGACCAAGAGACCCAGTACTTC. Using reference TRBV7-2 and TRBJ2-5 for the parts outside the CDR3, the full variable domain is GAGVSQSPSNKVTEKGKDVELRCDPISGHTALYWYRQSLGQGLEFLIYFQGNSAPDKSGLPSDRFSAERTGGSVSTLTIQRTQQEDSAVYLCASSLGLAGDQETQYFGPGTRLLVL.

This chain links TRBV2 with TRBJ2-2; 9 nucleotides match TRBD2. V dropped 6 bases and J dropped 3; count of bases not matched to a gene: 2. The germline V gene encodes CDR1 SNHLY and CDR2 FYNNEI. This CDR3 is 14 amino acids long. In nucleotides, the CDR3 is TGTGCCAGCAGGAGACTAGCGGACACCGGGGAGCTGTTTTTT. It encodes CASRRLADTGELFF.

The chain is built from TRBV6-5 and TRBJ2-7, with D maybe TRBD2 (7 bases). Germline loops: CDR1 MNHEY, CDR2 SVGAGI. The CDR3 length is 14 residues. The V end was cut by 4 bases, the J end by 7 bases, with 17 bases between. CDR3 DNA: TGTGCCAGCAGTTTGGCCCAGGGAGGGGGGGAGCAGTACTTC. This gives the protein CASSLAQGGGEQYF.

CDR3: CASSLYSPGQGAREQYF. Here the CDR3 DNA reads TGTGCCAGCAGTTTGTATTCTCCGGGACAGGGGGCACGGGAGCAGTACTTC. The chain employs TRBV2 and TRBJ2-7, with 12 positions matching TRBD1. This CDR3 is 17 amino acids long. V shed 5 bases and J 7 bases; nucleotides not matched to a gene: 15. Per germline, CDR1 SNHLY and CDR2 FYNNEI.

The chain employs TRBV7-9 and TRBJ1-1, with D tentatively TRBD1 (5 bases). Deletions cut 7 bases from V and 6 bases from J, with 12 bases between. CDR1 SEHNR and CDR2 FQNEAQ come from the germline V gene (reference sequence). This CDR3 contains 12 residues. This CDR3 reads CASINGGAEAFF. CDR3 coding DNA: TGTGCCAGCATCAACGGAGGGGCTGAAGCTTTCTTT.

This rearrangement joins TRBV18 to TRBJ1-2; 11 positions match TRBD1. The CDR3 has 13 residues. Germline V gene data show CDR1 as KGHSH and CDR2 as LQKENI. V shed 3 bases, J shed 6 bases, and the junction held 0 bases outside the gene matches. CDR3 sequence (DNA): TGTGCCAGCTCACCGGACAGGGGGCATGGCTACACCTTC. Its protein product is CASSPDRGHGYTF.

J is TRBJ1-6 and V is TRBV12-3 or TRBV12-4, with D unclear. The ends were cut back, 7 bases at V and 9 bases at J, with 13 bases in the middle. The length of the CDR3 is 13 residues. The CDR3 spells CASTVLLSSPLHF. The CDR3 coding sequence is TGTGCCAGCACCGTTTTGTTGTCTTCACCCCTCCACTTT.

The rearrangement joins TRBV6-5 to TRBJ1-1; D call uncertain. CDR1 is MNHEY, CDR2 SVGAGI, per germline. The ends were cut back, 2 bases at V and 3 bases at J, with 16 bases in the middle. This CDR3 is built from 16 residues. The CDR3 loop is CASSYTTGGGDTEAFF. The CDR3 region has the DNA TGTGCCAGCAGTTACACGACGGGAGGCGGGGACACTGAAGCTTTCTTT.

CDR3 DNA sequence: TGTGCCAGCAGCTTTCAGGGGGCGAACGGTGAAGCTTTCTTT. Amino acid sequence: CASSFQGANGEAFF. The chain is built from TRBV7-2 and TRBJ1-1, with 8 bases lining up with TRBD1. The V segment lost 3 bases and the J segment 7 bases; nucleotides outside the gene matches: 7. Germline CDR1 is SGHTA and CDR2 is FQGNSA. This CDR3 has 14 amino acids. The variable domain in full, completed from reference TRBV7-2 and TRBJ1-1, reads GAGVSQSPSNKVTEKGKDVELRCDPISGHTALYWYRQSLGQGLEFLIYFQGNSAPDKSGLPSDRFSAERTGGSVSTLTIQRTQQEDSAVYLCASSFQGANGEAFFGQGTRLTVV.

This chain uses TRBV6-5 with TRBJ2-2, with 11 bases matching TRBD2. CDR3 length: 16 amino acids. J gave up 1 base and V 4 bases, and 2 bases lay outside the gene matches. CDR1 is MNHEY and CDR2 is SVGAGI in the germline V gene. The DNA of the CDR3 is TGTGCCAGCAGTTCTCTAGCGGGGGGGAACACCGGGGAGCTGTTTTTT. Protein: CASSSLAGGNTGELFF.